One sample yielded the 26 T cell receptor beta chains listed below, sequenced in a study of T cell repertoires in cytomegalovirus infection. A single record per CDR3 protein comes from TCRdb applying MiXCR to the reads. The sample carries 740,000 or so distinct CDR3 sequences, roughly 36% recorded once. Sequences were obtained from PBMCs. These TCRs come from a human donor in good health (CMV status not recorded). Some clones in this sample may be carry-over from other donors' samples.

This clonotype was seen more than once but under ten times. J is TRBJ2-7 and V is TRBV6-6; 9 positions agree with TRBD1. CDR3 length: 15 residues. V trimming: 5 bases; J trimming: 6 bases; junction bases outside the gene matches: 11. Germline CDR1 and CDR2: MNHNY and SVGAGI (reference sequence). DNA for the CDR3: TGTGCCAGCAGTACAAAACGGGACAGGGCTCTCGAGCAGTACTTC. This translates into CASSTKRDRALEQYF.

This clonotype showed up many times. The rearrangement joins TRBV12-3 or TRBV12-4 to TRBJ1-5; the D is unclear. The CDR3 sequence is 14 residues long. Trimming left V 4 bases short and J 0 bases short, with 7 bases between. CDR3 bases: TGTGCCAGCAGTTATTATTATAGCAATCAGCCCCAGCATTTT. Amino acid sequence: CASSYYYSNQPQHF.

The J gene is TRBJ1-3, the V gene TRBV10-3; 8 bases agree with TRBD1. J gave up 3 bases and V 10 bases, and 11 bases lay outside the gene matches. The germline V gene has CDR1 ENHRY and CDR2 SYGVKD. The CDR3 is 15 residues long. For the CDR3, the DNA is TGTGCCACCGGAGAGGACAGGGTCCTTGGAAACACCATATATTTT. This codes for CATGEDRVLGNTIYF.

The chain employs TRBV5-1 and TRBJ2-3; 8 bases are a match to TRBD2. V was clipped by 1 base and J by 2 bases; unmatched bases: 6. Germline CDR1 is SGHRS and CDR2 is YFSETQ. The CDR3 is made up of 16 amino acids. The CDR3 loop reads CASSLLKRGTTDTQYF. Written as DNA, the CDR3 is TGCGCCAGCAGCTTGTTAAAGCGGGGGACCACAGATACGCAGTATTTT.

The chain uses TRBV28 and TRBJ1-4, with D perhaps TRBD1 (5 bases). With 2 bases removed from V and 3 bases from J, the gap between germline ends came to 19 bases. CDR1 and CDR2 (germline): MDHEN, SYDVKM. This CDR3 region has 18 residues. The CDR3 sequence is CASSLVARERVANEKLFF. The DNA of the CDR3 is TGTGCCAGCAGTTTAGTCGCCAGGGAACGGGTGGCTAATGAAAAACTGTTTTTT.

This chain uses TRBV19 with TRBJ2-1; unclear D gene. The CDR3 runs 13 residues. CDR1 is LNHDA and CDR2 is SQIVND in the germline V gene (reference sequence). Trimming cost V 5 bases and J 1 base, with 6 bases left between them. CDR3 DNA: TGTGCCAGTAGTCACCGGTCCTACAATGAGCAGTTCTTC. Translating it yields CASSHRSYNEQFF.

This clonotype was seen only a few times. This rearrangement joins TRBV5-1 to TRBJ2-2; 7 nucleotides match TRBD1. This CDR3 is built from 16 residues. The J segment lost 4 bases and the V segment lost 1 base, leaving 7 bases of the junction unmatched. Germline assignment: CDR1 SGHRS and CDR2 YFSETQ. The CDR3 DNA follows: TGCGCCAGCAGCTTGAACCGGGACAGATTCACCGGGGAGCTGTTTTTT. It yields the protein CASSLNRDRFTGELFF.

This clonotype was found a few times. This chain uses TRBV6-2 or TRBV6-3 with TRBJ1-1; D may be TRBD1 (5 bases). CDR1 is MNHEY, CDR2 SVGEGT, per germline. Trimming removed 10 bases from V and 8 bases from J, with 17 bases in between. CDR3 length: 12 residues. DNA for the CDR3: TGTGCCACCCTTAGGGGAAGGGAAGAAGCTTTCTTT. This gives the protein CATLRGREEAFF.

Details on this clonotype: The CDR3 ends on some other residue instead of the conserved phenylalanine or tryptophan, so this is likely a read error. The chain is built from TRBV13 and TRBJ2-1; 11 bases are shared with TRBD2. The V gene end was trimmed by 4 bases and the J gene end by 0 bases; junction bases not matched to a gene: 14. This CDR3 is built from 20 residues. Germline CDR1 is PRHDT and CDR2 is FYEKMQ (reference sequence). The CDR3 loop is CASSSERLAGTGSSYNEQFL. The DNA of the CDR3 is TGTGCCAGCAGCTCTGAGAGACTAGCGGGAACGGGGAGCTCCTACAATGAGCAGTTCTTA.

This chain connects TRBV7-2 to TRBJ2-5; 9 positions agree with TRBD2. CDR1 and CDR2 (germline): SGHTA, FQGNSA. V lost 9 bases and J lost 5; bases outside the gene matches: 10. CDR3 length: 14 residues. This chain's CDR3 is CARSPGLAGETQYF. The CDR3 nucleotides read TGTGCCAGAAGCCCGGGACTAGCCGGCGAGACCCAGTACTTC.

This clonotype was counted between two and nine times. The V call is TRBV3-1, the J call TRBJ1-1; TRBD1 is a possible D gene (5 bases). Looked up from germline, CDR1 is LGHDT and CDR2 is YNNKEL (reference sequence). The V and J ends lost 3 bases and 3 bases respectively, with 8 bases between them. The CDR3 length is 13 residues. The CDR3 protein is CASSQLTDTEAFF. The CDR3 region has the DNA TGTGCCAGCAGCCAGCTGACAGACACTGAAGCTTTCTTT.

The CDR3 DNA reads TGTGCCAGCACTGGGGCGAGGGGCTCCTACGAGCAGTACTTC. It specifies CASTGARGSYEQYF. The rearrangement joins TRBV28 to TRBJ2-7; D possibly matches TRBD1 or TRBD2 (5 bases each). CDR1 is MDHEN and CDR2 is SYDVKM in the germline V gene. The CDR3 totals 14 residues. Deletions cut 7 bases from V and 0 bases from J, with 13 bases between. The full variable domain, with the rest looked up from reference TRBV28 and TRBJ2-7, is DVKVTQSSRYLVKRTGEKVFLECVQDMDHENMFWYRQDPGLGLRLIYFSYDVKMKEKGDIPEGYSVSREKKERFSLILESASTNQTSMYLCASTGARGSYEQYFGPGTRLTVT.

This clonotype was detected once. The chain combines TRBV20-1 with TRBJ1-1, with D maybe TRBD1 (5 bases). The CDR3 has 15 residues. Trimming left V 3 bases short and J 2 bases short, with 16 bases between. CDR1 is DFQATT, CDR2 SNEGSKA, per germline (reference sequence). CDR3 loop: CSARLHGALNTEAFF. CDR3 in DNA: TGCAGTGCTAGGTTACACGGGGCCCTCAACACTGAAGCTTTCTTT.

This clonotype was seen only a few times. Here the CDR3 reads CASSPTPEEGQPQHF. In nucleotides, the CDR3 is TGTGCCAGCAGCCCGACCCCGGAAGAGGGTCAGCCCCAGCATTTT. This sequence joins TRBV11-2 and TRBJ1-5, with D unclear. Trimming took off 5 bases at V and 6 bases at J, with 17 bases between the two ends. The germline V gene has CDR1 SGHAT and CDR2 FQNNGV. The CDR3 extends over 15 amino acids.

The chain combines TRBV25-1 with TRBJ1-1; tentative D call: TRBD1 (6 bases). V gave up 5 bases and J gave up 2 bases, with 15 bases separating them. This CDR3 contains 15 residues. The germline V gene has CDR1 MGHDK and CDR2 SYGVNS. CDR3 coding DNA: TGTGCCAGCAGTCCCGGGGGGGGCAGTAACACTGAAGCTTTCTTT. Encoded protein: CASSPGGGSNTEAFF.

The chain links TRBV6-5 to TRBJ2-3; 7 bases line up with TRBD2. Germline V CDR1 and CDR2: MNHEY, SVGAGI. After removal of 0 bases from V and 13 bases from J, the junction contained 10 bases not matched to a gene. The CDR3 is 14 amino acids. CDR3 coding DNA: TGTGCCAGCAGTTACTCGGAGTTGGCGGGAGTAGAGTATTTT. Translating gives CASSYSELAGVEYF.

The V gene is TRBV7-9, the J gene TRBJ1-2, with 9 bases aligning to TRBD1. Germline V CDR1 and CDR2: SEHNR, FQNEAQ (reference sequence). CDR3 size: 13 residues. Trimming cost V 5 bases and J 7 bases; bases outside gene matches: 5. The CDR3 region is CASSPTGGTGYTF. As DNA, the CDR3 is TGTGCCAGCAGCCCGACAGGGGGAACTGGCTACACCTTC.

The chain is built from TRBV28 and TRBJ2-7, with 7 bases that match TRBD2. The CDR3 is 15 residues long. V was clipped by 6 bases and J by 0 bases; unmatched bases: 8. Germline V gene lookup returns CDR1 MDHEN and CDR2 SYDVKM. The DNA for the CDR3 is TGTGCCAGCAGCCCAGTGGAGCGGGACTCCTACGAGCAGTACTTC. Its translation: CASSPVERDSYEQYF.

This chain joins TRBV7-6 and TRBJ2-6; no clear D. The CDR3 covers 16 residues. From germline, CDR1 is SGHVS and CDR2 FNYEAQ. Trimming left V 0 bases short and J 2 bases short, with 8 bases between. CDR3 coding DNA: TGTGCCAGCAGCTTAGCAGGTGCGACTGGGGCCAACGTCCTGACTTTC. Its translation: CASSLAGATGANVLTF.

This CDR3 is CAISDPDRGYGYTF. The CDR3 coding sequence is TGTGCCATCAGTGATCCCGACAGGGGGTATGGCTACACCTTC. The V call is TRBV10-3, the J call TRBJ1-2; TRBD1 matches 9 bases. The germline CDR1 and CDR2 sequences are ENHRY and SYGVKD. J gave up 5 bases and V 3 bases, and 4 bases lay outside the gene matches. The CDR3 has 14 residues.

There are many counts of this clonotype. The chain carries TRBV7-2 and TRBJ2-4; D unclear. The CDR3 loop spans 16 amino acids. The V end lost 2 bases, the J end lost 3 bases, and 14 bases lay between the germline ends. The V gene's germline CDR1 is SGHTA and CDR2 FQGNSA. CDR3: CASSLSSYSGKNIQYF. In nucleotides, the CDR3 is TGTGCCAGCAGCTTAAGCTCTTACTCGGGCAAAAACATTCAGTACTTC.

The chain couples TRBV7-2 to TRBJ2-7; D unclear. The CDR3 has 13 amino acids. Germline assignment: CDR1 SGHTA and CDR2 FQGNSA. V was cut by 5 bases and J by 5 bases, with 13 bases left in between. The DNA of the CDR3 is TGTGCCAGCAGCCCCGTCCCCCCTGACGAGCAGTACTTC. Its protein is CASSPVPPDEQYF.

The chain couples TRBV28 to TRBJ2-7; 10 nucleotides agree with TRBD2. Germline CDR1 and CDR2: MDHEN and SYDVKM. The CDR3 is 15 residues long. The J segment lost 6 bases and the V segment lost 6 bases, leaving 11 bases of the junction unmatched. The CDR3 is CASRDPGLASPEQYF. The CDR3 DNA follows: TGTGCCAGCAGAGATCCGGGACTAGCGTCTCCCGAGCAGTACTTC.

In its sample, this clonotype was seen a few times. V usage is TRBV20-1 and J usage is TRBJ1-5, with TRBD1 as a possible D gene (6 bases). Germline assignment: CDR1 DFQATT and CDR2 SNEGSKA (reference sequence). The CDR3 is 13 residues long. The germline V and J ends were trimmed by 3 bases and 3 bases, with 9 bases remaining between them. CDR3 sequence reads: CSASGQYNQPQHF. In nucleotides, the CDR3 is TGCAGTGCTAGCGGACAGTACAATCAGCCCCAGCATTTT.

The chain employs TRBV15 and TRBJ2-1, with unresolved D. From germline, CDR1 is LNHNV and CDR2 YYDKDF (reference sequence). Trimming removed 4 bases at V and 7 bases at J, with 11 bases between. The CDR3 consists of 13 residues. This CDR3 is CATSNLGWNEQFF. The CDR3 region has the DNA TGTGCCACCAGCAACCTGGGGTGGAATGAGCAGTTCTTC. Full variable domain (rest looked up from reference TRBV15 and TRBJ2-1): DAMVIQNPRYQVTQFGKPVTLSCSQTLNHNVMYWYQQKSSQAPKLLFHYYDKDFNNEADTPDNFQSRRPNTSFCFLDIRSPGLGDTAMYLCATSNLGWNEQFFGPGTRLTVL.

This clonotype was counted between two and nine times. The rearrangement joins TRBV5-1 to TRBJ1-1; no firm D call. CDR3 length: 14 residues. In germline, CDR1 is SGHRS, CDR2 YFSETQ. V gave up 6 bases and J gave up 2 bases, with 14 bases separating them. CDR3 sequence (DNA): TGCGCCAGCATAGCGAACCCGGGAAACACTGAAGCTTTCTTT. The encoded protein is CASIANPGNTEAFF.